The rows below give T cell receptor beta chains drawn from one sample of a study of response to subunit inactivated influenza vaccine. TCRdb reanalysed the RT-PCR reads using MiXCR and keeps one entry per CDR3 protein. The table includes hundreds of thousands of distinct CDR3 sequences, 25% detected once. The sequencing here drew on CD4+ T cells sorted from PBMCs, taken less than 6 days after vaccination. These receptors were obtained from a man in his fifties who received an inactivated influenza vaccine. Both conserved end residues are part of each CDR3. D genes are given only for firm matches. Rows give clone size only sometimes, using once, few, many, or a class for an expanded clone.

J gene	D gene	clone size	V gene	CDR3 length	CDR3 DNA	CDR3 protein
TRBJ2-2	-	many	TRBV12-3/TRBV12-4	16	TGTGCCAGCAGTTTAGGGAGGGGGTCGAGCACCGGGGAGCTGTTTTTT	CASSLGRGSSTGELFF
TRBJ1-1	TRBD1	many	TRBV12-3/TRBV12-4	15	TGTGCCAGCAGTCCCATGACAGGGGTTAGGACTGAAGCTTTCTTT	CASSPMTGVRTEAFF
TRBJ2-7	-	many	TRBV10-2	16	TGCGCCAGCCCAACAAGCGGGACAGCGGGCCTTTACGAGCAGTACTTC	CASPTSGTAGLYEQYF
TRBJ2-5	TRBD1	few	TRBV28	13	TGTGCCACCAAGGGGGCAATTCAAGAGACCCAGTACTTC	CATKGAIQETQYF
TRBJ2-1	TRBD1	-	TRBV6-2/TRBV6-3	15	TGTGCCACCCATAGAGCCGGGACAGGATACAATGAGCAGTTCTTT	CATHRAGTGYNEQFF
TRBJ2-7	TRBD1	many	TRBV29-1	12	TGCAGCGTTGAAGGGACAGGCTACGAGCAGTACTTC	CSVEGTGYEQYF
TRBJ2-5	-	-	TRBV29-1	12	TGCAGCGCCAGAACCAGACAAGAGACCCAGTACTTC	CSARTRQETQYF
TRBJ2-7	-	few	TRBV5-1	15	TGCGCCAGCAGCTTCCAGTCAGGGATAACCTACGAGCAGTACTTC	CASSFQSGITYEQYF
TRBJ2-5	-	-	TRBV7-9	15	TGTGCCAGCAGCTTAGGGTCCTATCAGTGGGAGACCCAGTACTTC	CASSLGSYQWETQYF
TRBJ1-5	-	many	TRBV10-3	13	TGTGCCACCGCGTTTGAACAGGGTCAGCCCCAGCATTTT	CATAFEQGQPQHF
TRBJ2-3	-	-	TRBV6-1	14	TGTGCCAGCAGTGCGCCACAGGGTACAGATACGCAGTATTTT	CASSAPQGTDTQYF
TRBJ2-7	TRBD1	once	TRBV12-3/TRBV12-4	16	TGTGCCAGCAGTCCAGCCAGTCCGGGACAGATAAGAGAGCAGTACTTC	CASSPASPGQIREQYF
TRBJ2-7	TRBD1	few	TRBV20-1	15	TGCAGTGCTAGAGAAGTAGGCAGGGGGCCAGACGAGCAGTACTTC	CSAREVGRGPDEQYF
TRBJ2-2	TRBD2	few	TRBV20-1	14	TGCAGTGTTAGTACTAGCGGGGTCTCCGGGGAGCTGTTTTTT	CSVSTSGVSGELFF
TRBJ2-1	TRBD2	-	TRBV7-3	15	TGTGCCAGCAGCCCCACGTCGAGCGGGAGGAATGAGCAGTTCTTC	CASSPTSSGRNEQFF
TRBJ1-1	TRBD1	few	TRBV5-5	15	TGTGCCAGCAGCAAAGGGACAGGGGGCGCCCACGGGGCTTTCTTT	CASSKGTGGAHGAFF
TRBJ2-7	-	few	TRBV28	12	TGTGCCAGCAGTCAAAAGGGCCTAACAACCCCCTTC	CASSQKGLTTPF
TRBJ1-1	-	few	TRBV7-6	15	TGTGCCAGCAGCTTACTTCAGCCGACGGCCACTGAAGCTTTCTTT	CASSLLQPTATEAFF
TRBJ2-7	-	few	TRBV12-3/TRBV12-4	15	TGTGCCAGCAGGATCGGGACGGCTAGCTCCTACGAGCAGTACTTC	CASRIGTASSYEQYF
TRBJ1-5	TRBD1	few	TRBV15	14	TGTGCCACCAGCGGACAGGGGGAGGCTCAGCCCCAGCATTTT	CATSGQGEAQPQHF
TRBJ2-5	TRBD2	few	TRBV7-2	16	TGTGCCAGCAGCTTAGCTGTAGCTAGCGGACCGGGGACCCAGTACTTC	CASSLAVASGPGTQYF
TRBJ1-1	TRBD1	many	TRBV12-3/TRBV12-4	13	TGTGCCAGCAGTTTGGGGGGAGGGGGCGAAGCTTTCTTT	CASSLGGGGEAFF
TRBJ2-7	TRBD2	-	TRBV18	14	TGTGCCAGCTCACCATCTCGGGAGGGGAACGAGCAGTACTTC	CASSPSREGNEQYF
TRBJ2-1	TRBD2	-	TRBV14	20	TGTGCCAGCAGCCGACTACCGGGACTAGCGGGAGGACCTATAGGGAATGAGCAGTTCTTC	CASSRLPGLAGGPIGNEQFF
TRBJ2-1	-	-	TRBV3-1	12	TGTGCCAGCAGCCAAACTAGAGGTGAGCAGTTCTTC	CASSQTRGEQFF
TRBJ2-3	-	few	TRBV3-1	14	TGTGCCAGCAGCCATGGGGCTAGCACAGATACGCAGTATTTT	CASSHGASTDTQYF
TRBJ2-2	TRBD1	many	TRBV7-2	16	TGTGCCAGCAGCTTAGTGGGGGACAGAGGGGCCGGGGAGCTGTTTTTT	CASSLVGDRGAGELFF
TRBJ2-5	-	many	TRBV7-9	12	TGTGCCAGCAGCTTATGGGAAGAGACCCAGTACTTC	CASSLWEETQYF
TRBJ2-1	TRBD2	-	TRBV5-6	15	TGTGCCAGCAGTTGGGGGCTAGCGGGAGTCAATGAGCAGTTCTTC	CASSWGLAGVNEQFF
TRBJ2-1	-	-	TRBV20-1	15	TGCAGTGCTAGATCCCGCGGATGGGAGAAGAATGAGCAGTTCTTC	CSARSRGWEKNEQFF
TRBJ2-1	TRBD1	few	TRBV10-1	12	TGCGCCAGTGGGGACAGCTACAATGAGCAGTTCTTC	CASGDSYNEQFF